One T cell receptor (beta chain) is described in this entry. The antigen it recognizes is unknown. No base-level quality is on record; no much larger clone is a single base apart. The germline V gene (reference sequence) supplies CDR1 MNHEY and CDR2 SMNVEV. The CDR3 contains 19 residues, cysteine and phenylalanine counted. The kept DNA is CDR3 alone, 57 bases in frame from the first base. At the junction V is shortened by 6 bases and J by 1 base; bases outside the gene matches: 15. Using the deep immunoSEQ assay, multiplex PCR amplified TCR CDR3 regions from genomic DNA. For each cell subset, the extracted genomic DNA was distributed evenly across all wells of several immunoSEQ 96-well plates, and each plate served as one replicate. For sorted subsets, about 200 ng genomic DNA, equal to tens of thousands of T cell genomes, was loaded into each replicate PCR. Purified libraries were quantified with a Qubit 3.0 fluorometer, sized on a Bioanalyzer 2100, and re-quantified with the KAPA Library Quantification kit. Every immunoSEQ 96-well plate was sequenced on a separate single-read 150-cycle Illumina NextSeq 550 flow cell. Under the source paper's analysis protocol: Because the immunoSEQ output included only junctional sequences and no quality scores, the filtering could not be the same as the filtering used for full-length reads. To assign V/J genes and CDR3, sequences were annotated using PyIR, a Python wrapper for IgBLAST v1.9, with IMGT germline references. Any read was removed if the V/J assignment was weak (E-value above 1e-6), the CDR3 was missing, or the read contained stop codons, out-of-frame junctions, or ambiguous translated residues. A V3J clonotype was defined by an identical inferred V gene, J gene, and CDR3 amino acid sequence. Percentage overlap between repertoires was computed as shared unique clonotypes divided by the size of the smaller repertoire. RTK rarefaction, the Chao1 estimator, and Recon v2.1 estimates of unobserved clonotypes were used to assess repertoire richness. Generation probabilities were computed with OLGA for all TCRbeta clonotypes obtained by the gDNA method from several donors. This is the immuneACCESS table as TCRdb keeps it, with only in-frame sequences that have V and J called. A part of the clones is gone; compared with another copy, unresolved V genes explain less than half, and the rest is unexplained. Clone size and V and J calls were adopted from that table, with D and trimming inferred from the DNA. Counted in this sample were approximately 1.4 million clones; approximately 98% of them appeared once. The ten most abundant clones make up roughly 0.4% of the sample.

This entry comes from a study of shared clonotypes between healthy human individuals (dated by TCRdb to 2020 to 2021). In the study overall: A couple of women and a few men aged 18 to 49 years were included in the cohort. To increase sequencing depth and limit assay-specific biases, TCR repertoire library preparation and sequencing were carried out by different laboratories using diverse techniques. Per donor, three plates each were used for CD4 naive and CD4 memory, two for CD8 naive, and one for CD8 memory. Leukapheresis yielded between about 0.94 and 8.9 billion PBMCs per donor. To estimate repertoire size and how much clonotypes are shared between individuals, the study performed deep sequencing of blood TCR repertoires from 4 to 6 healthy adults.

General findings and caveats noted by the study authors: Only blood was sampled, and tissue TCR repertoires likely differ from those in blood. When several donors were compared, the shared fraction of clonotypes was around 5.1% for naive CD4, 3% to 4% for naive CD8, roughly 2.5% for memory CD4, and approximately 0.4% for memory CD8. Higher generation probabilities were observed for clonotypes shared by all four sorted-subset donors than for non-shared clonotypes. Naive subsets generally had larger estimated clonotype richness than memory subsets did. Rarefaction of sorted-subset datasets indicated incomplete sequencing despite the large sequencing depth. Pairwise subsampling indicated that sequencing depth was expected to affect the degree of clonotype sharing among donors. Because the study included a small number of donors, the genetic and exposure-history diversity represented was limited.

Donors were healthy HIV-negative adults with no recently reported acute infections or vaccinations. Every donor was a Caucasian adult living in Nashville, Tennessee, USA. CD4+ T cells were enriched by magnetic negative selection, after which naive cells were positively selected on CD45RA and the negative fraction was taken as the memory subset. Blood was collected by leukapheresis, and PBMCs were isolated by Ficoll-Histopaque density gradient centrifugation and then cryopreserved in liquid nitrogen vapor phase. Analytical flow cytometry was used to check the purity and quantity of each magnetically sorted T cell population. From each sorted fraction, genomic DNA was isolated and quantified by UV absorbance on a Nanodrop 2000c.

The chain joins TRBV27 to TRBJ2-2; 9 junctional bases match TRBD1. The receptor was isolated from a man younger than 40 in good health. What was sequenced was naive CD4+ T cells sorted from blood. The cell subset or site label, as the study defines it: CD45RA+ positively selected. The sequence in DNA is TGTGCCAGCAGACGACCCCTTACAGGGGGCACTTTGAACACCGGGGAGCTGTTTTTT. The translation is CASRRPLTGGTLNTGELFF.